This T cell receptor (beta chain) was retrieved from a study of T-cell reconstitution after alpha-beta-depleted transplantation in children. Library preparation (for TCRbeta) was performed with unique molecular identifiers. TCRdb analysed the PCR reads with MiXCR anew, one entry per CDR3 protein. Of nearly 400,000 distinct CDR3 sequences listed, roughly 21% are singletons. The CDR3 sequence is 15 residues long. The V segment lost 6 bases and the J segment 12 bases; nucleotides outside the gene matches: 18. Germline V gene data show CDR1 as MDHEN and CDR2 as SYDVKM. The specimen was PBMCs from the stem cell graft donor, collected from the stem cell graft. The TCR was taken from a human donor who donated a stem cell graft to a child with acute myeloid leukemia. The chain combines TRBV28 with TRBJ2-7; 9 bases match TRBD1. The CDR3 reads CASRPGQGNGGRLYF. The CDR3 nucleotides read TGTGCCAGCAGACCTGGACAGGGGAATGGCGGGAGACTGTACTTC. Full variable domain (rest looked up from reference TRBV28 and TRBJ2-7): DVKVTQSSRYLVKRTGEKVFLECVQDMDHENMFWYRQDPGLGLRLIYFSYDVKMKEKGDIPEGYSVSREKKERFSLILESASTNQTSMYLCASRPGQGNGGRLYFGPGTRLTVT.